The 23 T cell receptor beta chains below all came from one sample that was sequenced in a study of blood T cell repertoires in COVID-19. TCRdb's table, derived via immunoSEQ multiplex PCR, lists solely in-frame clones and lacks some. The sample contains fewer than 75,000 clones, about 90% of which appear only once. Sequencing used peripheral blood. These receptors came from a man in his 60s with acute or convalescent COVID-19.

Only a few counts were recorded for this clone. V usage is TRBV11-2 and J usage is TRBJ1-5; D uncertain. The CDR3 has 14 amino acids. Per germline, CDR1 SGHAT and CDR2 FQNNGV. V lost 1 base and J 3 bases, leaving 7 bases between the germline ends. DNA of the CDR3: TGTGCCAGCAGCTTAGGGCCAAACAATCAGCCCCAGCATTTT. Translated: CASSLGPNNQPQHF.

This clone was detected once. The chain is built from TRBV4-1 and TRBJ1-5; perhaps TRBD1 as D (6 bases). The germline gives CDR1 MGHRA, CDR2 YSYEKL. V lost 8 bases, J lost 4 bases, and 15 bases lay in between. This CDR3 is built from 14 residues. The CDR3 loop reads CASGSRGKNQPQHF. The CDR3 DNA follows: TGCGCCAGCGGCTCCAGGGGAAAGAATCAGCCCCAGCATTTT.

The chain carries TRBV6-5 and TRBJ2-2; the match to TRBD1 covers 8 bases. V was pared by 7 bases and J by 4 bases, with 8 bases of the junction left unmatched. Looked up from germline, CDR1 is MNHEY and CDR2 is SVGAGI. This CDR3 contains 15 residues. The CDR3 region has the DNA TGTGCCAGCACCGTCGACAGGGGATTCACCGGGGAGCTGTTTTTT. Residues: CASTVDRGFTGELFF.

This clone was seen once. V usage is TRBV3-1 (or the pseudogene TRBV3-2) and J usage is TRBJ2-1, with D tentatively TRBD2 (6 bases). Trimming cost V 4 bases and J 4 bases, with 17 bases left between them. This CDR3 spans 16 amino acids. Per the germline V gene, CDR1 is LGHDT and CDR2 is YNNKEL (reference sequence). CDR3 bases: TGTGCCAGCAGCCGCATCGGGACTTCACTTTACAATGAGCAGTTCTTC. Encoded protein: CASSRIGTSLYNEQFF.

The chain recombines TRBV18 with TRBJ2-7; TRBD1 might be the D (6 bases). Germline assignment: CDR1 KGHSH and CDR2 LQKENI. This CDR3 is built from 14 residues. The V end lost 2 bases, the J end lost 3 bases, and 11 bases lay between the germline ends. This chain's CDR3 is CASSPDGQSYEQYF. The CDR3 DNA reads as TGTGCCAGCTCACCAGATGGACAGAGCTACGAGCAGTACTTC.

J is TRBJ1-1 and V is TRBV6-5, with D tentatively TRBD1 (5 bases). The germline CDR1 and CDR2 sequences are MNHEY and SVGAGI. This CDR3 region has 14 residues. Trimming pared 9 bases from V and 1 base from J, leaving 15 bases between. As DNA, the CDR3 is TGTGCCAGTTCTGGAGGGGTTAAGAACACTGAAGCTTTCTTT. The encoded protein is CASSGGVKNTEAFF.

The V and J genes are TRBV3-1 (or the pseudogene TRBV3-2) and TRBJ1-1; D is unresolved. CDR3 size: 15 residues. CDR1 and CDR2 from the germline V gene are LGHDT and YNNKEL (reference sequence). Trimming pared 1 base from V and 2 bases from J, leaving 11 bases between. The CDR3 coding sequence is TGTGCCAGCAGCCAAGTAGGCGGTAAAAACACTGAAGCTTTCTTT. Residues: CASSQVGGKNTEAFF.

CDR3 residues: CASSLGQRGRNEQFF. The CDR3 DNA is TGTGCCAGCAGTTTAGGACAGAGGGGACGGAATGAGCAGTTCTTC. This chain links TRBV6-5 with TRBJ2-1; TRBD1 might be the D (6 bases). Trimming took 4 bases from V and 7 from J, leaving 17 bases between them. The CDR3 runs to 15 residues. CDR1 is MNHEY, CDR2 SVGAGI, per germline.

The CDR3 DNA sequence: TGTGCCAGCAGCTACGACAGGGAAGAAAAACTGTTTTTT. Its translation: CASSYDREEKLFF. The V call is TRBV11-1, the J call TRBJ1-4; 7 bases map to TRBD1. This CDR3 has 13 amino acids. The junction had 4 bases not matched to a gene; V was cut back by 4 bases and J by 8 bases. Germline V CDR1 and CDR2: SGHAT, FQDESV (reference sequence).

V usage is TRBV19 and J usage is TRBJ2-7; perhaps TRBD1 as D (6 bases). This CDR3 is 15 amino acids long. V lost 0 bases and J 2 bases, leaving 11 bases between the germline ends. Germline lookup yields CDR1 LNHDA and CDR2 SQIVND (reference sequence). The CDR3 DNA sequence: TGTGCCAGTAGTATAGATGGGCAGGGGACCTACGAGCAGTACTTC. It codes for CASSIDGQGTYEQYF.

The chain recombines TRBV11-1 with TRBJ2-7; 7 bases map to TRBD2. This CDR3 has 14 residues. In germline, CDR1 is SGHAT, CDR2 FQDESV (reference sequence). V was pared by 2 bases and J by 0 bases, with 1 base of the junction left unmatched. The CDR3, as DNA: TGTGCCAGCAGCTTACAGCGGGGCTCCTACGAGCAGTACTTC. It is translated as CASSLQRGSYEQYF.

Points on this clone: The germline gene is not matched at one end of the junction; a read error may be the cause. The CDR3 loop reads CAGSLSAQYNEKLFF. The CDR3, as DNA: TGTGCCGGCAGCTTGAGTGCGCAATACAATGAAAAACTGTTTTTT. The chain carries TRBV5-6 and TRBJ1-4; D not resolved. Germline assignment: CDR1 SGHDT and CDR2 YYEEEE. This CDR3 has 15 residues.

The V and J genes are TRBV9 and TRBJ1-5; 8 nucleotides agree with TRBD1. In germline, CDR1 is SGDLS, CDR2 YYNGEE. With V trimmed by 5 bases and J by 6 bases, 7 bases remained unmatched. The CDR3 is 14 amino acids. The CDR3 spells CASSPGQEGQPQHF. The CDR3 coding sequence is TGTGCCAGCAGTCCGGGACAGGAAGGTCAGCCCCAGCATTTT.

The rearrangement links TRBV9 to TRBJ1-3; 7 positions agree with TRBD1. Germline CDR1 and CDR2: SGDLS and YYNGEE. V lost 4 bases, J lost 1 base, and 5 bases stayed unmatched. This CDR3 is 15 amino acids long. The CDR3 DNA reads as TGTGCCAGCAGCCTCAGGGGGGTTTCTGGAAACACCATATATTTT. This sequence encodes CASSLRGVSGNTIYF.

The V call is TRBV25-1, the J call TRBJ2-2; D gene ambiguous. The germline V gene encodes CDR1 MGHDK and CDR2 SYGVNS. This CDR3 is built from 15 residues. V was shortened by 3 bases and J by 3 bases, with 11 bases between the two germline ends. The CDR3 protein is CASSDAGSYTGELFF. CDR3 sequence (DNA): TGTGCCAGCAGTGACGCCGGGTCTTACACCGGGGAGCTGTTTTTT.

The chain has TRBV7-7 and TRBJ2-3; D is possibly TRBD1 (5 bases). This CDR3 has 14 amino acids. Per germline, CDR1 SSHAT and CDR2 FNYEAQ (reference sequence). Here the CDR3 reads CASSAGHSTDTQYF. For the CDR3, the DNA is TGTGCTAGCTCCGCAGGGCACAGCACAGATACGCAGTATTTT.

On this clone: The same CDR3 arises from other DNA sequences in this sample as well. The gene calls are TRBV19 and TRBJ1-6; D gene uncertain. In germline, CDR1 is LNHDA, CDR2 SQIVND (reference sequence). The ends were cut back, 2 bases at V and 7 bases at J, with 9 bases in the middle. The CDR3 loop spans 14 amino acids. The CDR3 DNA follows: TGTGCCAGTAGTATAACGGGTGGAAATTCACCCCTCCACTTT. This sequence encodes CASSITGGNSPLHF.

The chain joins TRBV2 to TRBJ1-5; 11 bases align to TRBD1. With V trimmed by 6 bases and J by 1 base, 11 bases remained unmatched. CDR3 length: 18 amino acids. Germline V CDR1 and CDR2: SNHLY, FYNNEI. Here the CDR3 reads CASSASDRGLESNQPQHF. CDR3 DNA sequence: TGTGCCAGCAGCGCTTCGGACAGGGGGCTCGAGAGCAATCAGCCCCAGCATTTT.

This clone was counted a single time. The chain joins TRBV9 to TRBJ1-2; a weak D match, TRBD1 (6 bases). Trimming took off 6 bases at V and 1 base at J, with 10 bases between the two ends. The length of the CDR3 is 13 residues. The V gene's germline CDR1 is SGDLS and CDR2 YYNGEE. This chain's CDR3 is CASNRDNNYGYTF. CDR3 nucleotide sequence: TGTGCCAGCAACCGGGACAATAACTATGGCTACACCTTC. The full variable domain, its missing parts supplied by reference TRBV9 and TRBJ1-2, is DSGVTQTPKHLITATGQRVTLRCSPRSGDLSVYWYQQSLDQGLQFLIQYYNGEERAKGNILERFSAQQFPDLHSELNLSSLELGDSALYFCASNRDNNYGYTFGSGTRLTVV.

This CDR3 reads CSVEDRGRRGSNQPQHF. CDR3 in DNA: TGCAGCGTTGAGGACAGGGGCCGGCGGGGTAGCAATCAGCCCCAGCATTTT. The V call is TRBV29-1, the J call TRBJ1-5, with 9 bases aligning to TRBD1. Germline CDR1 reads SQVTM; CDR2 reads ANQGSEA. Losses at the gene ends were 3 bases for V and 0 bases for J; bases not matched to a gene: 9. The CDR3 sequence is 17 residues long.

The chain employs TRBV7-9 and TRBJ1-2, with 9 positions matching TRBD1. V lost 2 bases and J lost 4; bases outside the gene matches: 11. CDR1 SEHNR and CDR2 FQNEAQ come from the germline V gene (reference sequence). The length of the CDR3 is 17 residues. CDR3 region: CASSLNPQTGGGYGYTF. The CDR3 region has the DNA TGTGCCAGCAGCTTAAATCCCCAGACAGGGGGGGGCTATGGCTACACCTTC. Based on the CDR3 plus reference TRBV7-9 and TRBJ1-2, the full variable domain is DTGVSQNPRHKITKRGQNVTFRCDPISEHNRLYWYRQTLGQGPEFLTYFQNEAQLEKSRLLSDRFSAERPKGSFSTLEIQRTEQGDSAMYLCASSLNPQTGGGYGYTFGSGTRLTVV.

This clone was observed once. In nucleotides, the CDR3 is TGTGCCAGCAGCCCCCGACAGGGGAACTATGGCTACACCTTC. Its protein product is CASSPRQGNYGYTF. V and J are TRBV7-2 and TRBJ1-2, with 8 bases that match TRBD1. Per the germline V gene, CDR1 is SGHTA and CDR2 is FQGNSA. This CDR3 is built from 14 residues. The junction had 4 bases not matched to a gene; V was cut back by 5 bases and J by 2 bases.

The count of this clone is one. The chain carries TRBV7-9 and TRBJ1-2, with a weak D call TRBD1 (6 bases). Trimming pared 4 bases from V and 5 bases from J, leaving 20 bases between. CDR1 and CDR2 (germline): SEHNR, FQNEAQ (reference sequence). The length of the CDR3 is 16 residues. The CDR3: CASSSLKSTGDYGYTF. The CDR3, as DNA: TGTGCCAGCAGCTCCCTGAAGTCGACAGGCGATTATGGCTACACCTTC.